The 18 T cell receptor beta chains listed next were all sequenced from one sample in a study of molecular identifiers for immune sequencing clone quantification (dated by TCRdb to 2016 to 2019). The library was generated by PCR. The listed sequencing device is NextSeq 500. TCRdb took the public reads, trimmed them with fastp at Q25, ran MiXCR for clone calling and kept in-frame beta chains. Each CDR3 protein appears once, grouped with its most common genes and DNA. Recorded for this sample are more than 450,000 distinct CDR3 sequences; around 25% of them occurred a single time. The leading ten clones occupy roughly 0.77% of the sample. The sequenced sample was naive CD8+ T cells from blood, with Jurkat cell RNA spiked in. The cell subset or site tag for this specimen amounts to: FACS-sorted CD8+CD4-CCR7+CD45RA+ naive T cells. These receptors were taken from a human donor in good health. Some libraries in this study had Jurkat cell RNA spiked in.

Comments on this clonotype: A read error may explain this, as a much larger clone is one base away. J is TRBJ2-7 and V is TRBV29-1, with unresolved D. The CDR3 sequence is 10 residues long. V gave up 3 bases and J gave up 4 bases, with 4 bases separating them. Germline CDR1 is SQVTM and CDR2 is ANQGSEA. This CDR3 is CSVDMYEQYF. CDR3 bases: TGCAGCGTTGATATGTACGAGCAGTACTTC.

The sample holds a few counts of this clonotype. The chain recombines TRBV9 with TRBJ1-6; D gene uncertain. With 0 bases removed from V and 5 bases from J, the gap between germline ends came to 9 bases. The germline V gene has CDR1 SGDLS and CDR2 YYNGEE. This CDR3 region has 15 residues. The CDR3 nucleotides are TGTGCCAGCAGCGTAGTAGGGCAGAATAATTCACCCCTCCACTTT. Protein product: CASSVVGQNNSPLHF.

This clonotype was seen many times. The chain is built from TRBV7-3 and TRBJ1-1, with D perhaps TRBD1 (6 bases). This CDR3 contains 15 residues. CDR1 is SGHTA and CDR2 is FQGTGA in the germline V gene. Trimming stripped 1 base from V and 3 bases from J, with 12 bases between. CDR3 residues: CASSLKVGADTEAFF. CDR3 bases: TGTGCCAGCAGCTTAAAAGTGGGGGCCGACACTGAAGCTTTCTTT.

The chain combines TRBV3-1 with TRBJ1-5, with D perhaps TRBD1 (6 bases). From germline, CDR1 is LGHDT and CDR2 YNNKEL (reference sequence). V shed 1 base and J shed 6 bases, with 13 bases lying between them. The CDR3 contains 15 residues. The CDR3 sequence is CASSQGGGPGQPQHF. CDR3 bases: TGTGCCAGCAGCCAAGGCGGGGGGCCGGGTCAGCCCCAGCATTTT.

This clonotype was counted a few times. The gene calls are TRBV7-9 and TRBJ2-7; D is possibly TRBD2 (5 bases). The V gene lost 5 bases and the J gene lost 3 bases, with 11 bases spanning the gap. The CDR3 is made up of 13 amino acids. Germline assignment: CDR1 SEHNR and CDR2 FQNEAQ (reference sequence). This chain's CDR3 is CASSPGSLYEQYF. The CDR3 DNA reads TGTGCCAGCAGCCCGGGGAGCCTCTACGAGCAGTACTTC.

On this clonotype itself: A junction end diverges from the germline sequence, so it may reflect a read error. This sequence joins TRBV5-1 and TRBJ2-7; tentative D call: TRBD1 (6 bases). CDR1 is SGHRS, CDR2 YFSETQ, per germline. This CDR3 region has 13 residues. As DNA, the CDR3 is TGCTCCAGCAGCTCTACAGGGTCCTACGAGCAGTACTTC. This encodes CSSSSTGSYEQYF.

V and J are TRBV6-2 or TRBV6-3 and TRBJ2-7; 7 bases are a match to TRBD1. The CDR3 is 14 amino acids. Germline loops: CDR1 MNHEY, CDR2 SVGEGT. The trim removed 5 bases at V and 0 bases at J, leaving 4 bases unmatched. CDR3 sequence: CASSNGDSSYEQYF. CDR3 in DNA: TGTGCCAGCAGTAACGGGGACAGCTCCTACGAGCAGTACTTC.

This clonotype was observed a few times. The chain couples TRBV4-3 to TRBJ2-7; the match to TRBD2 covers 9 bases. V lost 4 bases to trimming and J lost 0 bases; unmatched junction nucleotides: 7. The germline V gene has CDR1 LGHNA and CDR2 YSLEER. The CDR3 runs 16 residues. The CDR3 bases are TGCGCCAGCAGCCCAGGAGCGGGAGGAACCTCCTACGAGCAGTACTTC. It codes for CASSPGAGGTSYEQYF.

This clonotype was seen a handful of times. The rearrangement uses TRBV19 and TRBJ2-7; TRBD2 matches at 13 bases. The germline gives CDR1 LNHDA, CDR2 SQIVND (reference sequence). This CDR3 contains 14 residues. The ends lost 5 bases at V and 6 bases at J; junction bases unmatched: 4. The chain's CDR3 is CASSPGLAGFEQYF. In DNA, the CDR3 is TGTGCCAGTAGTCCGGGACTAGCGGGGTTCGAGCAGTACTTC.

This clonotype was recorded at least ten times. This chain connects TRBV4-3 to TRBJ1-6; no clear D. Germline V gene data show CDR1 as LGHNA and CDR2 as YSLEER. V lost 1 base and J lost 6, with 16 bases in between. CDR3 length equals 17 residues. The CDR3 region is CASSQGVGGPGNSPLHF. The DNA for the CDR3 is TGCGCCAGCAGCCAAGGGGTGGGAGGGCCCGGTAATTCACCCCTCCACTTT.

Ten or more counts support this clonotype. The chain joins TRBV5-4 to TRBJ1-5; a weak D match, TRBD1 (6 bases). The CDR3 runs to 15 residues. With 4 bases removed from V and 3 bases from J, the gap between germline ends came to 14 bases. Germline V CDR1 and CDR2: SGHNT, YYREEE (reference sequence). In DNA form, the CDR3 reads TGTGCCAGCAGCCCTACTACAGGGCCCAATCAGCCCCAGCATTTT. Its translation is CASSPTTGPNQPQHF.

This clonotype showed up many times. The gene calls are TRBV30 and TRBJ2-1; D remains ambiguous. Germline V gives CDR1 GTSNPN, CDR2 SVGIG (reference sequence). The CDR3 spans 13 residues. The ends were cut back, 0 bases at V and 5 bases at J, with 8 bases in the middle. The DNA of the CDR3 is TGTGCCTGGAGTGTACACTCGGACAATGAGCAGTTCTTC. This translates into CAWSVHSDNEQFF.

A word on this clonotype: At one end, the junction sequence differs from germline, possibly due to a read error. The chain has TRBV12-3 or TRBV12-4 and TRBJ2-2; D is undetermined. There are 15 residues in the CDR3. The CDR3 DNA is TGTGCCAGCAGCAACGGCGAAACTCTCACCGCGGAGCTGTTTTTT. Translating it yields CASSNGETLTAELFF.

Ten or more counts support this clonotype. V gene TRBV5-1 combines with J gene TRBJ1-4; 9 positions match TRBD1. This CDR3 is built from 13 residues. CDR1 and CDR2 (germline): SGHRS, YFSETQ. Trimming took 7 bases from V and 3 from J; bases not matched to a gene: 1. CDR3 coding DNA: TGCGCCAGCCGGGACAGGGCTAATGAAAAACTGTTTTTT. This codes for CASRDRANEKLFF. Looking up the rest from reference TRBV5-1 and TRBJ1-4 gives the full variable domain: KAGVTQTPRYLIKTRGQQVTLSCSPISGHRSVSWYQQTPGQGLQFLFEYFSETQRNKGNFPGRFSGRQFSNSRSEMNVSTLELGDSALYLCASRDRANEKLFFGSGTQLSVL.

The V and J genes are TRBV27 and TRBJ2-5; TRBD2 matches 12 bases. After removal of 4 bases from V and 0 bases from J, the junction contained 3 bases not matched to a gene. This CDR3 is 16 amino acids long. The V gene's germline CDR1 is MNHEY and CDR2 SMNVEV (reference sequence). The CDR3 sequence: CASSSLAGGYQETQYF. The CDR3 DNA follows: TGTGCCAGCAGTTCACTAGCGGGGGGTTACCAAGAGACCCAGTACTTC.

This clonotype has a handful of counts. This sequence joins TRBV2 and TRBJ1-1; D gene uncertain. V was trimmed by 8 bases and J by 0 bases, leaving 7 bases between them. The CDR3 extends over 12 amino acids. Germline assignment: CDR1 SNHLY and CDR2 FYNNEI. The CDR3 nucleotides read TGTGCCAGCGTGAGCTTGAACACTGAAGCTTTCTTT. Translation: CASVSLNTEAFF.

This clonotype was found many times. Written as DNA, the CDR3 is TGTGCCAGCGGAAACTGGAACACTGAAGCTTTCTTT. Encoded protein: CASGNWNTEAFF. The rearrangement links TRBV6-2 or TRBV6-3 to TRBJ1-1; D gene ambiguous. With 8 bases removed from V and 1 base from J, the gap between germline ends came to 8 bases. CDR3 size: 12 residues. Per germline, CDR1 MNHEY and CDR2 SVGEGT.

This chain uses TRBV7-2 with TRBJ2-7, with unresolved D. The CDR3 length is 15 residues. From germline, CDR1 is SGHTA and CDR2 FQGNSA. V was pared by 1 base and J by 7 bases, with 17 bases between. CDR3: CASSLGPARMLEQYF. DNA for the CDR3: TGTGCCAGCAGCTTAGGCCCGGCCAGGATGTTGGAGCAGTACTTC.